This TCR beta chain comes out of a study of blood T cells in healthy people across ages. Comments on this clonotype: What it binds is unknown.

This CDR3 is 13 amino acids long. V dropped 6 bases and J dropped 1 base, with 9 bases sitting between them. The germline V gene encodes CDR1 SNHLY and CDR2 FYNNEI. The study isolated at least 6.5 million PBMCs from each sample. A second about 6 to 11 cycle PCR used barcoded and J-beta primers. Every cDNA was tagged by a template-switch adaptor with 12 random nucleotides. One entry per CDR3 protein, called by TCRdb with MiXCR from the 5' RACE reads. The sample has roughly 1,500,000 distinct CDR3 sequences, roughly 32% seen once. Whole-study findings and limits: A greater number of naive CD4+ cells and higher diversity distinguished long-lived donors from aged donors. A strong correlation between TCR beta diversity and naive T cell percentage was seen.

This chain joins TRBV2 and TRBJ2-5; a possible D gene is TRBD1 (5 bases). The clonotype originates from a woman younger than 45 in good health. The sample was blood. In DNA form, the CDR3 reads TGTGCCAGCAGATGGGGCTTCCAAGAGACCCAGTACTTC. It encodes CASRWGFQETQYF.